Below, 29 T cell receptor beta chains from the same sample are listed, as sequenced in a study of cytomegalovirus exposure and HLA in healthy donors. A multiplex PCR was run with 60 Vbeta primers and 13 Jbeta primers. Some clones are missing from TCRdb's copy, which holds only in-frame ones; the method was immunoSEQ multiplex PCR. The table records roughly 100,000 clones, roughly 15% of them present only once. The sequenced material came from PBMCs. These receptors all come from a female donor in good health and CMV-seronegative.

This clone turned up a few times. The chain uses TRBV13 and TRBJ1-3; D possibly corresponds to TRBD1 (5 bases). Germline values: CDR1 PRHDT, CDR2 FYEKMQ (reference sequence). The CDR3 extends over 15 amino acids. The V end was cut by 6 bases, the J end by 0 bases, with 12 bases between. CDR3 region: CASRLPGSSGNTIYF. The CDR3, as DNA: TGTGCCAGCAGGCTTCCAGGGTCCTCTGGAAACACCATATATTTT.

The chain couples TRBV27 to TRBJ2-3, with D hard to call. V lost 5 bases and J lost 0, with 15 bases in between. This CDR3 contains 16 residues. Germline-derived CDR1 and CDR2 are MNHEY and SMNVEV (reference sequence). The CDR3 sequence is CASSIIRLQSTDTQYF. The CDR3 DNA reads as TGTGCCAGCAGTATCATTAGACTCCAAAGCACAGATACGCAGTATTTT.

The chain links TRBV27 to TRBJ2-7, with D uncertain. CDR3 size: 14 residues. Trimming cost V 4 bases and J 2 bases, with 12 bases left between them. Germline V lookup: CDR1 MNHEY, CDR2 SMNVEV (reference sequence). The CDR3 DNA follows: TGTGCCAGCAGTTCCGACCTTAGCCCCTACGAGCAGTACTTC. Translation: CASSSDLSPYEQYF.

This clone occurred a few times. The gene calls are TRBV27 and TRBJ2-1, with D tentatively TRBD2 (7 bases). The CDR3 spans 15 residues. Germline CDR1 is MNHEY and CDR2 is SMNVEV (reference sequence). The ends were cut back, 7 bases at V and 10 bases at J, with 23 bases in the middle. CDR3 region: CASTPGLGGHEEQFF. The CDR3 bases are TGTGCCAGCACCCCCGGATTGGGGGGGCATGAAGAGCAGTTCTTC.

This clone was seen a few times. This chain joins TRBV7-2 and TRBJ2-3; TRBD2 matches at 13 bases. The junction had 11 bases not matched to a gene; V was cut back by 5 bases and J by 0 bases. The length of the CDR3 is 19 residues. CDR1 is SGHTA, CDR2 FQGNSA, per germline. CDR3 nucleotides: TGTGCCAGCAGCCCATGGTCCGGGACTAGCGGGGATAGCACAGATACGCAGTATTTT. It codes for CASSPWSGTSGDSTDTQYF. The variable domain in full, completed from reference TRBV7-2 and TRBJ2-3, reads GAGVSQSPSNKVTEKGKDVELRCDPISGHTALYWYRQSLGQGLEFLIYFQGNSAPDKSGLPSDRFSAERTGGSVSTLTIQRTQQEDSAVYLCASSPWSGTSGDSTDTQYFGPGTRLTVL.

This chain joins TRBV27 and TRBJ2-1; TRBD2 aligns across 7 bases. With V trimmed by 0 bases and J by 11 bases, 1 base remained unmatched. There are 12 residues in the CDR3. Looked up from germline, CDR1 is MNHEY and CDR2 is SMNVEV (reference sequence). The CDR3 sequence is CASSLSGTKQFF. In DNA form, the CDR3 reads TGTGCCAGCAGTTTATCGGGGACTAAGCAGTTCTTC.

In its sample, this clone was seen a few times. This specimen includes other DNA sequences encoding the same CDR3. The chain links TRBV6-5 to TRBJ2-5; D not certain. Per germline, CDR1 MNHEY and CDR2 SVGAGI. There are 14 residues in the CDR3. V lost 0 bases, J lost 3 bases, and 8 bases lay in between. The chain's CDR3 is CASSYSLRKETQYF. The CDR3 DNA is TGTGCCAGCAGTTACTCCCTCAGAAAAGAGACCCAGTACTTC.

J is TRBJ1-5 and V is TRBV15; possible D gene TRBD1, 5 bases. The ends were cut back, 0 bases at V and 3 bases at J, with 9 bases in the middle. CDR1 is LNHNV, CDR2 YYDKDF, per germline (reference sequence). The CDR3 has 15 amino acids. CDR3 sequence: CATSRDWGPNQPQHF. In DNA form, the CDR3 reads TGTGCCACCAGCAGAGATTGGGGCCCCAATCAGCCCCAGCATTTT.

CDR3 region: CASSLASGVSEQYF. The CDR3 DNA is TGTGCCAGCAGCTTAGCTAGCGGGGTTAGCGAGCAGTACTTC. This chain links TRBV7-2 with TRBJ2-7, with 8 bases identical to TRBD2. Germline-derived CDR1 and CDR2 are SGHTA and FQGNSA. The trim removed 0 bases at V and 6 bases at J, leaving 4 bases unmatched. The CDR3 loop spans 14 amino acids.

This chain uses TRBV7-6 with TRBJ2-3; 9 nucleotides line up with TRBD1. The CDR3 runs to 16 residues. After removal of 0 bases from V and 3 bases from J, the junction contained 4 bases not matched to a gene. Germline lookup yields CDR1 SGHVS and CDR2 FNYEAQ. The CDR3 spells CASSLARDRVTDTQYF. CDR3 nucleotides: TGTGCCAGCAGCTTAGCCCGGGACAGGGTAACAGATACGCAGTATTTT.

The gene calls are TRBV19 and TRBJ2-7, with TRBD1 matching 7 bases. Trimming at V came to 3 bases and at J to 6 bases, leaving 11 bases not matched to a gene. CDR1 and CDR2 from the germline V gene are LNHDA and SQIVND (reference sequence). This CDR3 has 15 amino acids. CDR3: CASSMEHRGWAEQYF. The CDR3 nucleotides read TGTGCCAGTAGTATGGAACACAGGGGATGGGCCGAGCAGTACTTC.

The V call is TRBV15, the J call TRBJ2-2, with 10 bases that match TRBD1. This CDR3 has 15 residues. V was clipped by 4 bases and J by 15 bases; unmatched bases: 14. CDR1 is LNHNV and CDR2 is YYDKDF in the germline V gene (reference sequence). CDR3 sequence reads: CATSTHFRGQGLMFF. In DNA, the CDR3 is TGTGCCACCAGCACTCACTTTAGGGGACAGGGGTTGATGTTTTTT.

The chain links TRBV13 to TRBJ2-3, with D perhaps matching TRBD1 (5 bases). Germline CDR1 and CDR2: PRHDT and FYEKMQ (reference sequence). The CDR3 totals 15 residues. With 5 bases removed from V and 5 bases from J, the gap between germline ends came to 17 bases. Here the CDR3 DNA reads TGTGCCAGCAGCCGAATAGCCATCCAGGGAGATACGCAGTATTTT. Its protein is CASSRIAIQGDTQYF.

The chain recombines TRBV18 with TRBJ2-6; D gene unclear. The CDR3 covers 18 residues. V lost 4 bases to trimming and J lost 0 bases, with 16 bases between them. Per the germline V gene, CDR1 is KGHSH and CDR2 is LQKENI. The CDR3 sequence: CASSQIRHTLSGANVLTF. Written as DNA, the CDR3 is TGTGCCAGCTCACAGATAAGACACACCCTCTCTGGGGCCAACGTCCTGACTTTC. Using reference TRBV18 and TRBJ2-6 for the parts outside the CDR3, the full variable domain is NAGVMQNPRHLVRRRGQEARLRCSPMKGHSHVYWYRQLPEEGLKFMVYLQKENIIDESGMPKERFSAEFPKEGPSILRIQQVVRGDSAAYFCASSQIRHTLSGANVLTFGAGSRLTVL.

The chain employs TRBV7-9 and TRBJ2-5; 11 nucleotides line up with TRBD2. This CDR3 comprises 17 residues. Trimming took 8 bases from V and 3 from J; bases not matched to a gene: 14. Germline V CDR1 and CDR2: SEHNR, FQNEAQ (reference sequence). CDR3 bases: TGTGCCAGCGCATGGCCTAGCGGGGGGTCCGATAAAGAGACCCAGTACTTC. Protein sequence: CASAWPSGGSDKETQYF.

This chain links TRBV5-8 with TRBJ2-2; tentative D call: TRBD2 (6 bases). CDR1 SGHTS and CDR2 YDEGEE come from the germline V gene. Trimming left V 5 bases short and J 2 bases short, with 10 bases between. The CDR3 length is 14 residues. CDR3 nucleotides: TGTGCCAGCAGAGCGGGCAGAAACACCGGGGAGCTGTTTTTT. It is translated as CASRAGRNTGELFF.

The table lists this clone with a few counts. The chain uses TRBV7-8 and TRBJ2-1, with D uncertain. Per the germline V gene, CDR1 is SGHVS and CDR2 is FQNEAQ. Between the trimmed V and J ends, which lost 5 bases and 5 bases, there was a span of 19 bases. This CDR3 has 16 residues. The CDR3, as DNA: TGTGCCAGCAGCCAAATGCTAGTTCCCCCAAACAATGAGCAGTTCTTC. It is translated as CASSQMLVPPNNEQFF.

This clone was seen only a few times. This CDR3 reads CASSKRYESDSPLHF. The CDR3, as DNA: TGTGCCAGCAGCAAACGGTATGAGAGCGATTCACCCCTCCACTTT. V usage is TRBV21-1 and J usage is TRBJ1-6. TRBV21-1 is a known pseudogene. This CDR3 region has 15 residues.

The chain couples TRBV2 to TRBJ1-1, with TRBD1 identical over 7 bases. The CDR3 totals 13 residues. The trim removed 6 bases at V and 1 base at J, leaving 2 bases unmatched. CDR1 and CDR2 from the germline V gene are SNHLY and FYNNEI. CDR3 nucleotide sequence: TGTGCCAGCAGGGGGACAGCGAACACTGAAGCTTTCTTT. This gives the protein CASRGTANTEAFF.

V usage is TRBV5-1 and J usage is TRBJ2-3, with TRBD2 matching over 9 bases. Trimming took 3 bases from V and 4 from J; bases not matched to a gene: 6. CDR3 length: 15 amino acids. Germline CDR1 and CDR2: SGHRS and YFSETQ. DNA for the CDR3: TGCGCCAGCAGCTGGAGCGGGGGGCCGCCAGATACGCAGTATTTT. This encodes CASSWSGGPPDTQYF.

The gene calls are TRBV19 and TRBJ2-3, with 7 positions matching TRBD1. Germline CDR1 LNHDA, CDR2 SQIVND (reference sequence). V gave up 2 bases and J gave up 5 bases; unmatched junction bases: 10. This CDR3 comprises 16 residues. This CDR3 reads CASSIQQGLSRDTQYF. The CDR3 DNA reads TGTGCCAGTAGTATACAACAGGGGCTCTCGAGAGATACGCAGTATTTT.

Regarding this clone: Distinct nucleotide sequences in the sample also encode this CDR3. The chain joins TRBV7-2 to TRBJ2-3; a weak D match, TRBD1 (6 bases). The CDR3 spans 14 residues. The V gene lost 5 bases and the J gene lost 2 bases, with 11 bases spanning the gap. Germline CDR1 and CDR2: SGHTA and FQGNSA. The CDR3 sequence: CASSLDRSTDTQYF. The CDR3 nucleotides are TGTGCCAGCAGCCTCGACAGGTCCACAGATACGCAGTATTTT.

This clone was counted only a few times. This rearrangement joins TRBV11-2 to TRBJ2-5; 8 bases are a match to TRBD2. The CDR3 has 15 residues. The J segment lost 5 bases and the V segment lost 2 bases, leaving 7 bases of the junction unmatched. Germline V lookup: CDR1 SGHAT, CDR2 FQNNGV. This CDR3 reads CASSLSSGGSETQYF. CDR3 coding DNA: TGTGCCAGCAGCTTATCCAGCGGGGGATCGGAGACCCAGTACTTC.

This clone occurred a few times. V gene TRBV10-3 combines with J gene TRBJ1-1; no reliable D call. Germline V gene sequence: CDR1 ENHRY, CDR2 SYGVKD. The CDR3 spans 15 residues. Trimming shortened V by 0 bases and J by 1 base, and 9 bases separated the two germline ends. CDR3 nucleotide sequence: TGTGCCATCAGTGAGTCGAAGGCAGGGAACACTGAAGCTTTCTTT. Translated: CAISESKAGNTEAFF.

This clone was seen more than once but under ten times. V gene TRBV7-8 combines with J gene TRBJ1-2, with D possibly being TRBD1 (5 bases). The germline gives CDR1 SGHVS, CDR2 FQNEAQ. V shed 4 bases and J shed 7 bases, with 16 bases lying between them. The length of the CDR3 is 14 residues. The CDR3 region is CASSYATAPAGYTF. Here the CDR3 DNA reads TGTGCCAGCAGCTACGCGACAGCCCCGGCTGGCTACACCTTC.

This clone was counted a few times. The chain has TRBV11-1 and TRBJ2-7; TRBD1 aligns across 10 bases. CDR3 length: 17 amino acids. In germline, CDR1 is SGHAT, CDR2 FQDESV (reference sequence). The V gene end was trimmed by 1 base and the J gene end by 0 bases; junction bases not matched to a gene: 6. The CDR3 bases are TGTGCCAGCAGCTTAGTGGGACAGGGGAGCGTCTCCTACGAGCAGTACTTC. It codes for CASSLVGQGSVSYEQYF. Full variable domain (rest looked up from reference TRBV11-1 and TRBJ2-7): EAEVAQSPRYKITEKSQAVAFWCDPISGHATLYWYRQILGQGPELLVQFQDESVVDDSQLPKDRFSAERLKGVDSTLKIQPAELGDSAMYLCASSLVGQGSVSYEQYFGPGTRLTVT.

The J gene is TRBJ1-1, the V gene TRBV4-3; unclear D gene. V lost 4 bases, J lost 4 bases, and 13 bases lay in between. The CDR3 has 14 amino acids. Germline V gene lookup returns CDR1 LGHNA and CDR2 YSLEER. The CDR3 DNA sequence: TGCGCCAGCAGCCCAGTTGGAGGGTTCACTGAAGCTTTCTTT. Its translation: CASSPVGGFTEAFF.

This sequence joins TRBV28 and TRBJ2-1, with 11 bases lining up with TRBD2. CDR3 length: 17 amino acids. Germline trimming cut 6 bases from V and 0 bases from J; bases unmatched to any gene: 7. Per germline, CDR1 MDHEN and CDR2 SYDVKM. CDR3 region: CASRVGLAGGSYNEQFF. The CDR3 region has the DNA TGTGCCAGCAGGGTGGGGCTAGCGGGAGGCTCCTACAATGAGCAGTTCTTC.

CDR3 sequence: CASSLDPGLAGNNNEQFF. The CDR3, as DNA: TGTGCCAGCAGCTTAGACCCGGGACTAGCGGGGAATAACAATGAGCAGTTCTTC. The V and J genes are TRBV7-9 and TRBJ2-1, with 13 bases lining up with TRBD2. Trimming removed 1 base from V and 5 bases from J; junction bases left unmatched: 8. The germline CDR1 and CDR2 sequences are SEHNR and FQNEAQ (reference sequence). The CDR3 sequence is 18 residues long.